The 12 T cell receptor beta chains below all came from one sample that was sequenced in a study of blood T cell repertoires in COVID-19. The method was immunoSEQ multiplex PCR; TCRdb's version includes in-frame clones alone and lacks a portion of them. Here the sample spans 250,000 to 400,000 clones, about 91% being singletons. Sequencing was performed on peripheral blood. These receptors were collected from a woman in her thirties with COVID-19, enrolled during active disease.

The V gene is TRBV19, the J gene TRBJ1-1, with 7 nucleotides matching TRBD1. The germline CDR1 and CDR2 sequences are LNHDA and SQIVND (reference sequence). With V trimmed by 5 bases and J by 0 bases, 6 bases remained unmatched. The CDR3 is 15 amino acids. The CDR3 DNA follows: TGTGCCAGTAGTCGGGCCGGGACAGTGAACACTGAAGCTTTCTTT. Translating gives CASSRAGTVNTEAFF.

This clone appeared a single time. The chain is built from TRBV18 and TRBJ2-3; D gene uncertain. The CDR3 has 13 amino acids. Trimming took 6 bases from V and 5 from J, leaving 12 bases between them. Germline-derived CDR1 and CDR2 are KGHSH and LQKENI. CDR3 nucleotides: TGTGCCAGCTCCCCCCTCGTGCGAGATACGCAGTATTTT. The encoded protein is CASSPLVRDTQYF.

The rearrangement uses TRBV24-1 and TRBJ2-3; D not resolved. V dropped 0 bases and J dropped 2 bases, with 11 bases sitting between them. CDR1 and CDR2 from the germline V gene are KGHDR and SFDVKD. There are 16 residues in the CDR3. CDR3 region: CATSDLLSMNTDTQYF. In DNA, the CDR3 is TGTGCCACCAGTGATTTGCTTAGTATGAACACAGATACGCAGTATTTT.

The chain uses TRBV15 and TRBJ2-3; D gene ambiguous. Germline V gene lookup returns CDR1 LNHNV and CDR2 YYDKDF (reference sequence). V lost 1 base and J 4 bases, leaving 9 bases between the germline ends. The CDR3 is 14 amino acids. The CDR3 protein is CATSRGPSADTQYF. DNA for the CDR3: TGTGCCACCAGCAGAGGGCCATCCGCAGATACGCAGTATTTT. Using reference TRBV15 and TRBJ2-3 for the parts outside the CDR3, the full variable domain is DAMVIQNPRYQVTQFGKPVTLSCSQTLNHNVMYWYQQKSSQAPKLLFHYYDKDFNNEADTPDNFQSRRPNTSFCFLDIRSPGLGDTAMYLCATSRGPSADTQYFGPGTRLTVL.

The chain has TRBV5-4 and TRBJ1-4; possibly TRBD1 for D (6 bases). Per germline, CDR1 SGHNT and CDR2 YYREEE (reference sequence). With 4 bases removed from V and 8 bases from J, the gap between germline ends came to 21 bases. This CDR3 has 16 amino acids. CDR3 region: CASSRGGAPLGEKLFF. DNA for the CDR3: TGTGCCAGCAGCCGTGGGGGGGCGCCACTCGGGGAAAAACTGTTTTTT.

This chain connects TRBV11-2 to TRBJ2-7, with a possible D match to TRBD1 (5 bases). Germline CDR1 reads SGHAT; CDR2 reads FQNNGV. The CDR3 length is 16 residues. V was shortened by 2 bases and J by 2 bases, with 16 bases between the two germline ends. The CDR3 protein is CASSLLPDRPPYEQYF. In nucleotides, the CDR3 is TGTGCCAGCAGCTTACTACCCGACAGACCTCCCTACGAGCAGTACTTC.

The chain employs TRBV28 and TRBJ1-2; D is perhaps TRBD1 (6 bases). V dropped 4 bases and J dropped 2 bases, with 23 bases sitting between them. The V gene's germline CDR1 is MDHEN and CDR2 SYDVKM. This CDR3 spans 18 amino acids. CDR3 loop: CASSSLRQDSLNNYGYTF. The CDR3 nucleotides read TGTGCCAGCAGTTCCTTACGTCAGGACAGCCTAAACAACTATGGCTACACCTTC.

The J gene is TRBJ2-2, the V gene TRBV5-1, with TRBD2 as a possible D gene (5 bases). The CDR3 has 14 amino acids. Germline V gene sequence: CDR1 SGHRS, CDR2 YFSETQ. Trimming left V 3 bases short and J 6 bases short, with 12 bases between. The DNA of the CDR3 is TGCGCCAGCAGCTCGTTAGAGGGATCCGGGGAGCTGTTTTTT. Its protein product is CASSSLEGSGELFF.

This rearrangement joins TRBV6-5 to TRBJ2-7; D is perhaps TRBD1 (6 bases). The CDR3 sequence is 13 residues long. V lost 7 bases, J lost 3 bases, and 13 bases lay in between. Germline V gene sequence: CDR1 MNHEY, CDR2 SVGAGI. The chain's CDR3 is CASKPGHNYEQYF. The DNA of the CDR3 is TGTGCCAGCAAACCGGGACATAACTACGAGCAGTACTTC.

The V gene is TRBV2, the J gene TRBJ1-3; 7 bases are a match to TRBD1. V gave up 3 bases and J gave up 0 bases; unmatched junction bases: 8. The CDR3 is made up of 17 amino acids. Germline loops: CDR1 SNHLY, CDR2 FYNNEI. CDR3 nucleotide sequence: TGTGCCAGCAGTGACTGGAACAGGGGAGGCTCTGGAAACACCATATATTTT. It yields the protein CASSDWNRGGSGNTIYF. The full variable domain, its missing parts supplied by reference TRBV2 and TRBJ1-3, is EPEVTQTPSHQVTQMGQEVILRCVPISNHLYFYWYRQILGQKVEFLVSFYNNEISEKSEIFDDQFSVERPDGSNFTLKIRSTKLEDSAMYFCASSDWNRGGSGNTIYFGEGSWLTVV.

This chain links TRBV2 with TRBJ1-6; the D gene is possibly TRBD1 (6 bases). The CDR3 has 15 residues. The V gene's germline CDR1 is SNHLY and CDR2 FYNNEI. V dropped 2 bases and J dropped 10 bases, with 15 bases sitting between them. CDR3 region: CASSEIAGRGSPLHF. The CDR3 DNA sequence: TGTGCCAGCAGTGAAATTGCGGGCAGGGGCTCACCCCTCCACTTT.

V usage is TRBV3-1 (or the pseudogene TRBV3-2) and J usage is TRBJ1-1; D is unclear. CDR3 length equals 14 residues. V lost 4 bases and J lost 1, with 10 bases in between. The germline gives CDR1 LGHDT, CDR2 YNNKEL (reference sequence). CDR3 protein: CASSPSRQNTEAFF. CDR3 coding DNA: TGTGCCAGCAGCCCATCGAGACAGAACACTGAAGCTTTCTTT.